Sequencing of this T cell receptor (beta chain) was carried out in a study of PD-1 blockade in classical Hodgkin lymphoma (TCRdb year 2020). About the study as a whole: Nivolumab dosing was 3 mg/kg intravenously every 2 weeks, continuing until either disease progression or unacceptable toxicity. The study used CyTOF and TCR beta sequencing to define a peripheral blood immune signature of response to PD-1 blockade in classical Hodgkin lymphoma. Overall results and qualifications from the work: Among trial patients, those achieving complete response had baseline diversity similar to that of newly diagnosed patients, while diversity was significantly lower in partial responders and progressors. CD4+ but not CD8+ TCR diversity rose significantly by C4D1 (p=0.0027 vs p=0.16), most apparent in complete responders (p=0.02). The study covered only a single clinical trial cohort, and the causes of the repertoire differences, possibly disease activity or prior therapy, were still not defined. Baseline TCR diversity was reported to be lower in newly diagnosed patients than in healthy donors and to be lower still in relapsed/refractory patients. Lower diversity was observed in patients in whom nivolumab was started less than 1 year after ASCT, and these patients were excluded from later analyses so that confounding by immune reconstitution would be avoided.

The Qiagen DNeasy kit was used to extract genomic DNA both from unsorted PBMCs and from the negatively selected CD4+ and CD8+ fractions. TCR beta CDR3 regions were amplified by immunoSEQ multiplex PCR using primers annealing to V and J segments. A synthetic immune receptor repertoire was used to minimize amplification bias, and any remaining bias was removed computationally after sequencing. Processing in the source paper ran as follows. Repertoire diversity was quantified as the Shannon entropy index using custom Python scripts. Unsorted, CD4+ and CD8+ repertoires were examined separately, except in combined analyses, for which CD4+ and CD8+ sequences were merged in silico. Clonal expansion was defined as at least a 2-fold frequency increase after treatment relative to C1D1, with a pseudocount of 0.5 for undetected baseline clones. Clones with 0 or 1 copy at C1D1 were defined as singleton clones, while clones with 2 or more copies were defined as non-singleton clones. By matching protein sequences in sorted samples from the same patient, clones expanded in unsorted samples were annotated as CD4+, CD8+ or unknown. Wilcoxon tests were applied to paired samples to test diversity changes from C1D1 to C4D1. Held by TCRdb, this immuneACCESS table contains in-frame sequences only and omits some clones. Under half of the omission traces to an unresolved V gene where checked; the cause of the rest is unknown. That table furnishes V, J and clone size, whereas the DNA furnished D and trimming. Here the sample has under 60,000 clones; around 86% occur a single time. Jointly, the top ten make up around 7.1% of the sample.

Notes on this clone: Its binding antigen is unknown. Within one base of it there is no much larger clone, and no base qualities were kept.

The sample's time point label, decoded: cycle 4 day 1 (C4D1), after more than five weeks of nivolumab. Every trial patient had relapsed after autologous stem cell transplantation, and cohorts A, B and C differed in prior brentuximab vedotin exposure. The trial cohort was composed of 55 to 65 patients with relapsed/refractory classical Hodgkin lymphoma, for whom complete response, partial response or progressive disease was recorded as best overall response. Single-agent nivolumab was administered to trial patients in the multi-cohort phase II CheckMate 205 trial. An independent review committee assessed best overall response by applying the 2007 International Working Group response criteria. PBMCs from the trial were collected at three points: immediately before nivolumab initiation (C1D1), and during therapy at cycle 2 day 1 and cycle 4 day 1. Peripheral blood was collected in 8 mL Vacutainer Cell Preparation Tubes, from which PBMCs were isolated by centrifugation and then cryopreserved.

Including cysteine and phenylalanine, the CDR3 has 13 amino acids. Only CDR3 DNA remains: 39 bases, in frame from the first base. Deletion took 6 bases off V and 5 bases off J, with a span of 13 bases between the germline ends. According to the germline V gene, CDR1 reads MDHEN and CDR2 reads SYDVKM. This sample comprised peripheral blood mononuclear cells (PBMCs), obtained before the fourth cycle of nivolumab. The receptor was derived from a human donor with classical Hodgkin lymphoma. The chain is encoded by TRBV28 joined to TRBJ2-5; the D region is possibly TRBD1 or TRBD2, each matching across 5 bases. The DNA reads TGTGCCAGCAGGGAGTCGGGGCGCGAGACCCAGTACTTC. Protein translation: CASRESGRETQYF.